These 14 T cell receptor beta chains originate from one sample sequenced in a study of spatial heterogeneity in lung cancer. Study results and limitations: For expanded intratumoral alpha and beta TCRs, counts tracked tumor mutation counts.

The antigens of these receptors remain unknown. Time point in this sample: sample taken at primary tumor resection. Using its own MiXCR run on the 5' RACE reads, TCRdb lists one record per CDR3 protein. This table holds tens of thousands of distinct CDR3 sequences, around 15% found once. The sequenced sample was lung tumor tissue, obtained at surgery. Every receptor here comes from a female donor with early-stage non-small cell lung cancer.

The chain links TRBV28 to TRBJ2-7, with TRBD1 matching over 9 bases. Germline V CDR1 and CDR2: MDHEN, SYDVKM. The CDR3 is 15 residues long. With V trimmed by 5 bases and J by 1 base, 6 bases remained unmatched. CDR3 nucleotide sequence: TGTGCCAGCAGTGGCCCGGGACAGGGTTCCTACGAGCAGTACTTC. Translation gives CASSGPGQGSYEQYF.

The chain is built from TRBV28 and TRBJ2-7, with no clear D. Germline assignment: CDR1 MDHEN and CDR2 SYDVKM. This CDR3 region has 12 residues. The V and J ends lost 5 bases and 0 bases respectively, with 5 bases between them. The CDR3 DNA reads TGTGCCAGCAGTCCCCACTCCTACGAGCAGTACTTC. This sequence encodes CASSPHSYEQYF.

The chain joins TRBV7-9 to TRBJ2-5, with D hard to call. The CDR3 sequence is 15 residues long. V was shortened by 8 bases and J by 2 bases, with 18 bases between the two germline ends. Germline CDR1 reads SEHNR; CDR2 reads FQNEAQ (reference sequence). Here the CDR3 DNA reads TGTGCCAGCGGCCTTGGTAGTATCTTTCAAGAGACCCAGTACTTC. Translated: CASGLGSIFQETQYF.

This clonotype has ten or more counts. This chain links TRBV6-2 or TRBV6-3 with TRBJ2-1; 13 nucleotides line up with TRBD2. V shed 1 base and J 8 bases; nucleotides not matched to a gene: 5. The CDR3 totals 16 residues. The germline V gene has CDR1 MNHEY and CDR2 SVGEGT. The DNA for the CDR3 is TGTGCCAGCAGTTACTACGGACTAGCGGGAGAGGATGAGCAGTTCTTC. Translated, it gives CASSYYGLAGEDEQFF.

This clonotype was recorded at least ten times. The J gene is TRBJ2-3, the V gene TRBV29-1, with D maybe TRBD2 (7 bases). CDR3 length equals 14 residues. Trimming left V 8 bases short and J 1 base short, with 16 bases between. Germline loops: CDR1 SQVTM, CDR2 ANQGSEA. The CDR3 DNA reads as TGCAGCACTGAGCGGGACACCCGCACAGATACGCAGTATTTT. Translation gives CSTERDTRTDTQYF.

This clonotype has at least ten counts. This sequence joins TRBV9 and TRBJ2-7, with D possibly being TRBD2 (7 bases). Germline V CDR1 and CDR2: SGDLS, YYNGEE. V was trimmed by 4 bases and J by 3 bases, leaving 14 bases between them. The CDR3 sequence is 14 residues long. In DNA, the CDR3 is TGTGCCAGCAGCCGAGGGGGGGCTAACTACGAGCAGTACTTC. Protein: CASSRGGANYEQYF.

This clonotype was seen a handful of times. The gene calls are TRBV7-9 and TRBJ2-2; D is ambiguous. Germline V lookup: CDR1 SEHNR, CDR2 FQNEAQ (reference sequence). Trimming stripped 3 bases from V and 6 bases from J, with 14 bases between. The CDR3 totals 15 residues. In DNA form, the CDR3 reads TGTGCCAGCAGCTTTGGGTCCCGGTCCCCCGGGGAGCTGTTTTTT. Translation: CASSFGSRSPGELFF.

This clonotype appeared a few times. V usage is TRBV6-2 or TRBV6-3 and J usage is TRBJ2-6; TRBD1 matches 8 bases. The CDR3 runs 19 residues. Germline V CDR1 and CDR2: MNHEY, SVGEGT. V dropped 4 bases and J dropped 2; count of bases not matched to a gene: 13. CDR3 DNA: TGTGCCAGCAGTTCTCCAGTAGGACAGGGACGGGCTGGGGCCAACGTCCTGACTTTC. Protein: CASSSPVGQGRAGANVLTF.

The sample holds a few counts of this clonotype. The chain has TRBV28 and TRBJ2-7; D call uncertain. The ends were cut back, 2 bases at V and 3 bases at J, with 11 bases in the middle. Germline CDR1 and CDR2: MDHEN and SYDVKM. This CDR3 contains 14 residues. The CDR3 region is CASSLAKPHYEQYF. The CDR3 bases are TGTGCCAGCAGTTTAGCTAAGCCCCACTACGAGCAGTACTTC.

The chain recombines TRBV20-1 with TRBJ2-5; D gene uncertain. V dropped 3 bases and J dropped 2 bases, with 7 bases sitting between them. The CDR3 contains 12 residues. Germline-derived CDR1 and CDR2 are DFQATT and SNEGSKA (reference sequence). As DNA, the CDR3 is TGCAGTGCTAGGGACCATCAAGAGACCCAGTACTTC. Amino acid sequence: CSARDHQETQYF.

This clonotype was detected a few times. This rearrangement joins TRBV7-3 to TRBJ2-7; a weak D match, TRBD2 (6 bases). The CDR3 is 13 amino acids. V was pared by 5 bases and J by 5 bases, with 13 bases between. The germline V gene has CDR1 SGHTA and CDR2 FQGTGA. The CDR3 reads CASSPTRDDEQYF. CDR3 bases: TGTGCCAGCAGCCCGACTAGAGACGACGAGCAGTACTTC. The full variable domain, with the rest looked up from reference TRBV7-3 and TRBJ2-7, is GAGVSQTPSNKVTEKGKYVELRCDPISGHTALYWYRQSLGQGPEFLIYFQGTGAADDSGLPNDRFFAVRPEGSVSTLKIQRTERGDSAVYLCASSPTRDDEQYFGPGTRLTVT.

On this clonotype: A read error may produce the germline difference seen at one junction end. The chain uses TRBV9 and TRBJ2-6; D is uncertain. Germline loops: CDR1 SGDLS, CDR2 YYNGEE. CDR3 length: 18 amino acids. The CDR3 loop is CASIVGRSERSGANVLTF. The CDR3, as DNA: TGTGCCAGCATCGTAGGACGGAGTGAGCGCTCTGGGGCCAACGTCCTGACTTTC.

This clonotype came up many times. This sequence joins TRBV7-6 and TRBJ2-1; TRBD1 or TRBD2 may be the D gene (5 bases each). This CDR3 comprises 11 residues. Germline-derived CDR1 and CDR2 are SGHVS and FNYEAQ. The V end lost 5 bases, the J end lost 9 bases, and 8 bases lay between the germline ends. The CDR3 loop reads CASSPGSEQFF. CDR3 DNA: TGTGCCAGCAGCCCAGGGAGTGAGCAGTTCTTC.

V and J are TRBV20-1 and TRBJ2-3, with TRBD2 identical over 13 bases. The CDR3 loop spans 19 amino acids. V dropped 3 bases and J dropped 0; count of bases not matched to a gene: 12. Germline values: CDR1 DFQATT, CDR2 SNEGSKA (reference sequence). The CDR3 DNA reads as TGCAGTGCTAGCGGGACTAGCGGGACAGCCAGCTTAAGCACAGATACGCAGTATTTT. Translation: CSASGTSGTASLSTDTQYF.